Sequencing of this TCR beta chain was carried out in a study of cytomegalovirus exposure and HLA in healthy donors. Study conclusions and caveats: Most subjects had HLA-A and HLA-B alleles reportedly predicted accurately by TCR beta sequences. Per published reports, the classifier diagnosed cytomegalovirus status with high specificity and sensitivity.

The PCR employed 60 Vbeta primers together with 13 Jbeta primers. TCRdb's table, derived via immunoSEQ multiplex PCR, lists solely in-frame clones and lacks some. The sample lists about 200,000 clones, around 86% occurring once. This CDR3 comprises 14 residues. CDR1 and CDR2 (germline): SGHVS, FQNEAQ. Between the trimmed V and J ends, which lost 5 bases and 5 bases, there was a span of 15 bases. On this clone itself: What it recognizes is unknown.

The sequencing sample was made of PBMCs. This receptor was obtained from a woman in her forties in good health and CMV-seronegative. The chain recombines TRBV7-8 with TRBJ1-2; a possible D gene is TRBD1 (6 bases). In nucleotides, the CDR3 is TGTGCCAGCAGCCTAGGCGGACAGTCATATGGCTACACCTTC. Translated: CASSLGGQSYGYTF. Variable domain in full (rest from reference TRBV7-8 and TRBJ1-2): GAGVSQSPRYKVAKRGQDVALRCDPISGHVSLFWYQQALGQGPEFLTYFQNEAQLDKSGLPSDRFFAERPEGSVSTLKIQRTQQEDSAVYLCASSLGGQSYGYTFGSGTRLTVV.